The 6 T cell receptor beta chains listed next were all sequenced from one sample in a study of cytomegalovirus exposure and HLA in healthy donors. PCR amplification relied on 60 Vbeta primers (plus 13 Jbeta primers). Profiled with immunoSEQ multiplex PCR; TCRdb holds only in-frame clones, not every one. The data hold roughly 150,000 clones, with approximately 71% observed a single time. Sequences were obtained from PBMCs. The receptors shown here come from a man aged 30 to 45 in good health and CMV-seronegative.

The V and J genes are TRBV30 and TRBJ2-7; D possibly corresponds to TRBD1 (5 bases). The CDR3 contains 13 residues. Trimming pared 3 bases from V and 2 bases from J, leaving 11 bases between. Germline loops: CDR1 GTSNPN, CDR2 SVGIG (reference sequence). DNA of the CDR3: TGTGCCTGGAGGCTAGGGGTGGCCTACGAGCAGTACTTC. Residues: CAWRLGVAYEQYF. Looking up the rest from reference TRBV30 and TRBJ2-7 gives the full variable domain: SQTIHQWPATLVQPVGSPLSLECTVEGTSNPNLYWYRQAAGRGLQLLFYSVGIGQISSEVPQNLSASRPQDRQFILSSKKLLLSDSGFYLCAWRLGVAYEQYFGPGTRLTVT.

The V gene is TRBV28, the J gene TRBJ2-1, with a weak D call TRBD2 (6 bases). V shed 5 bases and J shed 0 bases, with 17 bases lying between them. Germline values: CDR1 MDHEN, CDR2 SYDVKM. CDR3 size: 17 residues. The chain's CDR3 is CASSALAAAHSYNEQFF. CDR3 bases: TGTGCCAGCAGTGCCTTAGCGGCTGCTCACTCCTACAATGAGCAGTTCTTC.

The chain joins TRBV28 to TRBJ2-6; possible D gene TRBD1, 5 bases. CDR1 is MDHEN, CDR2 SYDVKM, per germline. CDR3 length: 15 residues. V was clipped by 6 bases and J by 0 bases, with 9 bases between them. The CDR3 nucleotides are TGTGCCAGCAGGGGGCAGACCTCTGGGGCCAACGTCCTGACTTTC. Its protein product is CASRGQTSGANVLTF.

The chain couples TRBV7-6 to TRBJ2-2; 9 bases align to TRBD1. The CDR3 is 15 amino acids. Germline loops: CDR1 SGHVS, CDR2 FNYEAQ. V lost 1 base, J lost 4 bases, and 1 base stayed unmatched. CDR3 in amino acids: CASSLGQGGTGELFF. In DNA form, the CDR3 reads TGTGCCAGCAGCTTAGGACAGGGGGGCACCGGGGAGCTGTTTTTT.

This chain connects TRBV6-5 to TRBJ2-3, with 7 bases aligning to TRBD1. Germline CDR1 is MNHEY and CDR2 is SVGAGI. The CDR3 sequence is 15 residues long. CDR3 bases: TGTGCGACCAGAAACAGGGGAATTAGCACAGATACGCAGTATTTT. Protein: CATRNRGISTDTQYF.

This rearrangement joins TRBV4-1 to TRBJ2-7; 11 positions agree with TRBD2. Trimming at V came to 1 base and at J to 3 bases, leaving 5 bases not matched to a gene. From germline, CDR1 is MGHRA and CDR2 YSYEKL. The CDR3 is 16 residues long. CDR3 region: CASSQASGRPLYEQYF. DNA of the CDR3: TGCGCCAGCAGCCAAGCTAGCGGGAGGCCCCTCTACGAGCAGTACTTC.